This entry lists 26 T cell receptor beta chains sequenced from one sample in a study of cytomegalovirus exposure and HLA in healthy donors. 13 Jbeta primers and 60 Vbeta primers were used for the PCR. This table comes from immunoSEQ multiplex PCR, and its TCRdb copy is limited to in-frame clones, with some not included. The table lists 120,000 or so clones, 83% of them singletons, with 3.6% in the top ten. The sequencing input was PBMCs. The receptors originated from a woman aged 40-49 years in good health and CMV-seropositive.

Here the CDR3 reads CASSPTTGFYEQYF. Here the CDR3 DNA reads TGTGCCAGCAGTCCTACGACAGGGTTCTACGAGCAGTACTTC. The chain combines TRBV6-5 with TRBJ2-7; 7 positions agree with TRBD1. V shed 5 bases and J 3 bases; nucleotides not matched to a gene: 7. The germline CDR1 and CDR2 sequences are MNHEY and SVGAGI. This CDR3 has 14 residues.

This CDR3 is CASSGSGKGDTQYF. The DNA of the CDR3 is TGCGCCAGCAGTGGTTCAGGGAAGGGAGATACGCAGTATTTT. V gene TRBV10-1 combines with J gene TRBJ2-3, with TRBD1 as a possible D gene (5 bases). This CDR3 is 14 amino acids long. Germline assignment: CDR1 WNHNN and CDR2 SYGVQD (reference sequence). The V end was cut by 4 bases, the J end by 5 bases, with 13 bases between.

The chain employs TRBV11-3 and TRBJ2-3, with 9 bases identical to TRBD2. V gave up 2 bases and J gave up 4 bases; unmatched junction bases: 13. The CDR3 has 18 amino acids. Germline V gene sequence: CDR1 SGHNT, CDR2 YENEEA. The CDR3 bases are TGTGCCAGCAGCTTATATCAAGGCGGGAGGGCGATATCAGATACGCAGTATTTT. This translates into CASSLYQGGRAISDTQYF.

The chain carries TRBV5-4 and TRBJ2-7, with 7 bases that match TRBD1. The germline gives CDR1 SGHNT, CDR2 YYREEE (reference sequence). V lost 3 bases to trimming and J lost 1 base; unmatched junction nucleotides: 4. The CDR3 spans 14 residues. The CDR3 nucleotides are TGTGCCAGCAGCTGGGACAGCCAGTCCTACGAGCAGTACTTC. As protein: CASSWDSQSYEQYF.

The CDR3 DNA follows: TGTGCCAGCAGTGAATGGGGGAGGGGTTCAGTCGTCTCTGGAAACACCATATATTTT. Amino acids: CASSEWGRGSVVSGNTIYF. This chain connects TRBV6-1 to TRBJ1-3, with D perhaps matching TRBD1 (5 bases). Germline CDR1 MNHNS, CDR2 SASEGT. V lost 2 bases and J lost 0, with 20 bases in between. This CDR3 region has 19 residues.

V and J are TRBV2 and TRBJ2-5; maybe TRBD1 (6 bases). The DNA end is more similar to TRBJ2-7, so the J call may be wrong. This CDR3 region has 15 residues. In germline, CDR1 is SNHLY, CDR2 FYNNEI. CDR3 loop: CASSENSQGPYEQYF. DNA for the CDR3: TGTGCCAGCAGTGAGAATAGTCAGGGGCCCTACGAGCAGTACTTC.

The J gene is TRBJ2-1, the V gene TRBV7-2; 9 bases are a match to TRBD1. Germline assignment: CDR1 SGHTA and CDR2 FQGNSA. V lost 5 bases to trimming and J lost 7 bases; unmatched junction nucleotides: 15. The CDR3 is 17 amino acids. The CDR3 is CASSIQNRDRVFNEQFF. For the CDR3, the DNA is TGTGCCAGCAGCATTCAAAACCGGGACAGGGTGTTTAATGAGCAGTTCTTC.

The V call is TRBV7-9, the J call TRBJ2-3, with TRBD1 as a possible D gene (6 bases). V gave up 2 bases and J gave up 9 bases, with 12 bases separating them. Per germline, CDR1 SEHNR and CDR2 FQNEAQ (reference sequence). The CDR3 spans 13 residues. The CDR3 is CASSLTTGSTQYF. The CDR3 DNA sequence: TGTGCCAGCAGCTTAACCACAGGGAGCACGCAGTATTTT.

This sequence joins TRBV28 and TRBJ1-2, with 7 bases identical to TRBD1. The CDR3 has 15 amino acids. The V gene's germline CDR1 is MDHEN and CDR2 SYDVKM. The V gene end was trimmed by 5 bases and the J gene end by 2 bases; junction bases not matched to a gene: 8. In nucleotides, the CDR3 is TGTGCCAGCAGTACACCCGCAGGGGGGAACTATGGCTACACCTTC. Amino acids: CASSTPAGGNYGYTF.

The genes are TRBV29-1 and TRBJ2-7, with 13 bases that match TRBD2. Per the germline V gene, CDR1 is SQVTM and CDR2 is ANQGSEA. This CDR3 contains 14 residues. V dropped 7 bases and J dropped 1; count of bases not matched to a gene: 4. As DNA, the CDR3 is TGCAGCGCTGTGACTAGCGGGAGGTCCTACGAGCAGTACTTC. Its protein is CSAVTSGRSYEQYF.

This sequence joins TRBV5-6 and TRBJ1-1; 11 bases are shared with TRBD1. Germline V CDR1 and CDR2: SGHDT, YYEEEE. With 2 bases clipped from V and 4 bases from J, the junction kept 10 bases outside the gene matches. The length of the CDR3 is 17 residues. CDR3 protein: CASSLGQGARQGTEAFF. DNA for the CDR3: TGTGCCAGCAGCTTAGGACAGGGGGCACGACAGGGCACTGAAGCTTTCTTT.

This clone was recorded a few times. The chain uses TRBV4-2 and TRBJ2-3; D possibly corresponds to TRBD2 (5 bases). The V gene lost 0 bases and the J gene lost 6 bases, with 19 bases spanning the gap. CDR3 size: 17 residues. CDR1 and CDR2 from the germline V gene are LGHNA and YNFKEQ. The CDR3 region is CASSQDRTGQALDTQYF. The CDR3 DNA reads TGTGCCAGCAGCCAAGATCGGACTGGTCAGGCGTTGGATACGCAGTATTTT.

To note about this clone: A read error may account for a junction end that differs from germline. This chain uses TRBV28 with TRBJ2-7, with a tentative D call TRBD2 (5 bases). The CDR3 spans 13 residues. CDR1 is MDHEN, CDR2 SYDVKM, per germline. The CDR3 reads CAGRSPGAYEQYF. CDR3 bases: TGTGCCGGCAGGTCTCCCGGGGCCTACGAGCAGTACTTC.

The chain carries TRBV7-9 and TRBJ2-3; 9 bases are shared with TRBD2. Germline loops: CDR1 SEHNR, CDR2 FQNEAQ (reference sequence). CDR3 size: 16 residues. The ends lost 1 base at V and 2 bases at J; junction bases unmatched: 4. The chain's CDR3 is CASSLVLAGFTDTQYF. For the CDR3, the DNA is TGTGCCAGCAGCTTAGTCCTAGCGGGATTCACAGATACGCAGTATTTT. Variable domain in full (rest from reference TRBV7-9 and TRBJ2-3): DTGVSQNPRHKITKRGQNVTFRCDPISEHNRLYWYRQTLGQGPEFLTYFQNEAQLEKSRLLSDRFSAERPKGSFSTLEIQRTEQGDSAMYLCASSLVLAGFTDTQYFGPGTRLTVL.

Concerning this clone itself: This CDR3 is also generated by other DNA sequences in the sample. The chain links TRBV9 to TRBJ2-1; 7 bases agree with TRBD2. CDR3 length equals 14 residues. From germline, CDR1 is SGDLS and CDR2 YYNGEE. Trimming removed 4 bases from V and 8 bases from J; junction bases left unmatched: 9. CDR3 nucleotides: TGTGCCAGCAGCCCCTCGGGTACTAGCGATGAGCAGTTCTTC. Residues: CASSPSGTSDEQFF.

This chain joins TRBV15 and TRBJ1-2; D is uncertain. Trimming took 0 bases from V and 7 from J, leaving 6 bases between them. Germline loops: CDR1 LNHNV, CDR2 YYDKDF (reference sequence). The CDR3 loop spans 12 amino acids. The CDR3 spells CATSRDQAGYTF. CDR3 coding DNA: TGTGCCACCAGCAGAGATCAGGCTGGCTACACCTTC.

V and J are TRBV5-1 and TRBJ2-3; the D gene is possibly TRBD2 (6 bases). Between the trimmed V and J ends, which lost 4 bases and 0 bases, there was a span of 12 bases. The CDR3 runs 15 residues. In germline, CDR1 is SGHRS, CDR2 YFSETQ. Here the CDR3 reads CASSLSGTSTDTQYF. The CDR3, as DNA: TGCGCCAGCAGCCTTAGCGGAACTAGCACAGATACGCAGTATTTT.

Only a few counts were recorded for this clone. This sequence joins TRBV5-6 and TRBJ2-2; possible D gene TRBD2, 7 bases. The germline CDR1 and CDR2 sequences are SGHDT and YYEEEE. Trimming took 1 base from V and 5 from J, leaving 12 bases between them. This CDR3 is built from 15 residues. The chain's CDR3 is CASSLQGRETGELFF. The CDR3 DNA is TGTGCCAGCAGCTTGCAGGGGAGGGAGACCGGGGAGCTGTTTTTT. The variable domain in full, completed from reference TRBV5-6 and TRBJ2-2, reads DAGVTQSPTHLIKTRGQQVTLRCSPKSGHDTVSWYQQALGQGPQFIFQYYEEEERQRGNFPDRFSGHQFPNYSSELNVNALLLGDSALYLCASSLQGRETGELFFGEGSRLTVL.

CDR3 in DNA: TGTGCCAGCAGCCCGGGTTCGGTAGGGGGGGACGAGCAGTACTTC. This gives the protein CASSPGSVGGDEQYF. The chain employs TRBV5-5 and TRBJ2-7, with D possibly TRBD2 on 7 matching bases. The CDR3 is 15 amino acids. CDR1 and CDR2 (germline): SGHKS, YYEKEE (reference sequence). V was pared by 4 bases and J by 5 bases, with 19 bases between.

The rearrangement links TRBV7-2 to TRBJ2-4, with D unclear. The ends were cut back, 5 bases at V and 9 bases at J, with 14 bases in the middle. The CDR3 is 13 amino acids. Per the germline V gene, CDR1 is SGHTA and CDR2 is FQGNSA. The CDR3 protein is CASSAGPFSIQYF. The DNA of the CDR3 is TGTGCCAGCAGCGCTGGGCCCTTTTCCATTCAGTACTTC.

This rearrangement joins TRBV18 to TRBJ2-7; 8 bases are shared with TRBD2. Losses at the gene ends were 1 base for V and 1 base for J; bases not matched to a gene: 3. This CDR3 is built from 15 residues. Germline values: CDR1 KGHSH, CDR2 LQKENI. This chain's CDR3 is CASSPLTSGSYEQYF. The CDR3 coding sequence is TGTGCCAGCTCACCACTAACTAGCGGTTCCTACGAGCAGTACTTC.

J is TRBJ2-3 and V is TRBV5-1; 12 bases are a match to TRBD2. CDR3 length equals 19 residues. V lost 0 bases and J lost 0; bases outside the gene matches: 8. Germline V lookup: CDR1 SGHRS, CDR2 YFSETQ. CDR3 sequence: CASSLAGTSGRTSTDTQYF. The CDR3 nucleotides read TGCGCCAGCAGCTTGGCCGGCACTAGCGGGAGGACTAGCACAGATACGCAGTATTTT.

V and J are TRBV4-3 and TRBJ2-2, with TRBD2 matching over 7 bases. The V segment lost 0 bases and the J segment 5 bases; nucleotides outside the gene matches: 12. This CDR3 region has 18 residues. Germline V CDR1 and CDR2: LGHNA, YSLEER. The CDR3: CASSQDLESGAGTGELFF. Written as DNA, the CDR3 is TGCGCCAGCAGCCAAGATCTCGAGAGCGGGGCGGGGACCGGGGAGCTGTTTTTT.

The CDR3 nucleotides read TGTGCCAGTAGTATAGTTCCGGGACAGACTTCCTACGAGCAGTACTTC. This sequence encodes CASSIVPGQTSYEQYF. The gene calls are TRBV19 and TRBJ2-7; 7 bases fit TRBD1. CDR3 length: 16 residues. Unmatched junction bases numbered 7, after V lost 1 base and J lost 1 base. Per germline, CDR1 LNHDA and CDR2 SQIVND (reference sequence).

The chain is built from TRBV19 and TRBJ2-7; the D gene is possibly TRBD1 (6 bases). The CDR3 extends over 15 amino acids. Germline V gene lookup returns CDR1 LNHDA and CDR2 SQIVND (reference sequence). V was pared by 3 bases and J by 7 bases, with 19 bases between. The CDR3 sequence: CASSITGQPPREQYF. The CDR3 bases are TGTGCCAGTAGTATTACGGGACAACCCCCTCGGGAGCAGTACTTC.

This clone was recorded only once. Other DNA sequences in this sample translate to the same CDR3. V and J are TRBV7-8 and TRBJ2-3; 7 positions agree with TRBD2. The V gene end was trimmed by 4 bases and the J gene end by 3 bases; junction bases not matched to a gene: 16. The CDR3 has 18 amino acids. Germline values: CDR1 SGHVS, CDR2 FQNEAQ. This CDR3 is CASSSRTSGRAETDTQYF. The DNA of the CDR3 is TGTGCCAGCAGCTCCCGGACTAGTGGGAGGGCCGAAACAGATACGCAGTATTTT.